Each of the 3 T cell receptor beta chains below was sequenced from the same sample in a study of blood T cell repertoires in COVID-19. The table came from immunoSEQ multiplex PCR; TCRdb's copy has only in-frame clones and leaves some out. Among approximately 69,000 clones, approximately 85% were seen once, and the ten largest hold roughly 28%. Sequences were obtained from peripheral blood. The source of these receptors is a man in his fifties with acute or convalescent COVID-19.

The chain is built from TRBV4-1 and TRBJ1-2, with TRBD1 as a possible D gene (5 bases). There are 16 residues in the CDR3. V lost 1 base to trimming and J lost 5 bases, with 17 bases between them. Germline V lookup: CDR1 MGHRA, CDR2 YSYEKL. The CDR3 sequence is CASSQGLGWSGYGYTF. The CDR3 nucleotides read TGCGCCAGCAGCCAAGGTTTAGGGTGGTCAGGGTATGGCTACACCTTC.

The V call is TRBV19, the J call TRBJ1-5; D remains ambiguous. Trimming took 7 bases from V and 2 from J, leaving 18 bases between them. Germline V gene data show CDR1 as LNHDA and CDR2 as SQIVND (reference sequence). The CDR3 contains 16 residues. The DNA of the CDR3 is TGTGCCAGTACTCCCCAACCCAGGAATGGCAATCAGCCCCAGCATTTT. Translating gives CASTPQPRNGNQPQHF.

The chain employs TRBV19 and TRBJ1-2; 7 bases line up with TRBD1. V lost 4 bases and J lost 8; bases outside the gene matches: 13. CDR3 length: 15 amino acids. CDR1 LNHDA and CDR2 SQIVND come from the germline V gene (reference sequence). CDR3 DNA: TGTGCCAGTAGTAACCCCGACAGGGAGTTTAAGGGCTACACCTTC. Translated, it gives CASSNPDREFKGYTF.